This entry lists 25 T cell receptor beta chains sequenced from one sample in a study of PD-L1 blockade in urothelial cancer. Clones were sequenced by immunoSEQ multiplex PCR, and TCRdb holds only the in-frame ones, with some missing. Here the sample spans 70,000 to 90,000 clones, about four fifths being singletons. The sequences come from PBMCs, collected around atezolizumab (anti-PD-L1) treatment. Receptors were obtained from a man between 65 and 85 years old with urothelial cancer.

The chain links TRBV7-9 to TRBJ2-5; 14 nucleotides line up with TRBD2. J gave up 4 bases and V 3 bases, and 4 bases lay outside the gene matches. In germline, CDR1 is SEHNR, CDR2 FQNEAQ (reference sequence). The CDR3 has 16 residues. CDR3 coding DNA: TGTGCCAGCAGCTTGACTAGCGGGGGGGCTGGAGAGACCCAGTACTTC. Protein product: CASSLTSGGAGETQYF.

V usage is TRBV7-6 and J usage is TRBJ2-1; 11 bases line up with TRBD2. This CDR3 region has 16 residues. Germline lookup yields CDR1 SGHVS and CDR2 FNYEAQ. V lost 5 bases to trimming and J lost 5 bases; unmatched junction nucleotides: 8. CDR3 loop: CASSPAVGLADNEQFF. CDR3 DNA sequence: TGTGCCAGCAGCCCGGCGGTGGGACTAGCGGACAATGAGCAGTTCTTC.

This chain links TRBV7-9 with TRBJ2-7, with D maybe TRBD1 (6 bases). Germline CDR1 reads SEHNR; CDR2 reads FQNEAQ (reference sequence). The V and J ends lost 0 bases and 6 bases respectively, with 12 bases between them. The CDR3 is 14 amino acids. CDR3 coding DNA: TGTGCCAGCAGCTTAGCCCTCAGGGGATCCGAGCAGTACTTC. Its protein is CASSLALRGSEQYF.

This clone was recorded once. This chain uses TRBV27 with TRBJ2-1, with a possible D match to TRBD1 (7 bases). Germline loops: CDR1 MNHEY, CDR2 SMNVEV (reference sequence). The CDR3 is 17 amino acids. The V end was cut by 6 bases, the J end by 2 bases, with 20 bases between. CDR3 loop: CASSPGATGTAYNEQFF. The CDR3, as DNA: TGTGCCAGCAGCCCGGGGGCGACAGGGACGGCCTACAATGAGCAGTTCTTC.

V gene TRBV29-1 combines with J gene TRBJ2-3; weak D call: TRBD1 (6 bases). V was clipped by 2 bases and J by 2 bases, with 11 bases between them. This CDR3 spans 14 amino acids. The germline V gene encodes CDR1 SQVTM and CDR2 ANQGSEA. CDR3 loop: CSVELYRATDTQYF. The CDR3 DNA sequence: TGCAGCGTTGAACTGTACAGGGCCACAGATACGCAGTATTTT.

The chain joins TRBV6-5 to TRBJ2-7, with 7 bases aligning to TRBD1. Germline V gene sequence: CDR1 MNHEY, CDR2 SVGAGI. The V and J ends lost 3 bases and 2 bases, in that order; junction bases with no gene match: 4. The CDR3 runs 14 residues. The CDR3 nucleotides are TGTGCCAGCAGTTATACGACAGGGCCCTACGAGCAGTACTTC. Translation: CASSYTTGPYEQYF.

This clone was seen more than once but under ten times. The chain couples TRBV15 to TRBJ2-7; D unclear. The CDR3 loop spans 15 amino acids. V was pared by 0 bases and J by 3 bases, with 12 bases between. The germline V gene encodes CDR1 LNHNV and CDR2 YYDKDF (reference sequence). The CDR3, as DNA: TGTGCCACCAGCAGAGATCGAGACTGGGTCTACGAGCAGTACTTC. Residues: CATSRDRDWVYEQYF.

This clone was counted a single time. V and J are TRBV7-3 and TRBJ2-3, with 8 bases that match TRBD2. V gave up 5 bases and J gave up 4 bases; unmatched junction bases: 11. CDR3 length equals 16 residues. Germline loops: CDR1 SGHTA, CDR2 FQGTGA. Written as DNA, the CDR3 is TGTGCCAGCAGCGGACCGCCGGGACTAGAGTCAGATACGCAGTATTTT. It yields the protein CASSGPPGLESDTQYF.

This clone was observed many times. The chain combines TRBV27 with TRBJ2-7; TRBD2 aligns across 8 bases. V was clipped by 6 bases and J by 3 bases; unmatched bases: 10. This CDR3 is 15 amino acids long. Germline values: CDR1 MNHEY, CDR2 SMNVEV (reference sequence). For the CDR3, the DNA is TGTGCCAGCAGGTCCGGAAGCGGGAGCCTCTACGAGCAGTACTTC. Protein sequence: CASRSGSGSLYEQYF.

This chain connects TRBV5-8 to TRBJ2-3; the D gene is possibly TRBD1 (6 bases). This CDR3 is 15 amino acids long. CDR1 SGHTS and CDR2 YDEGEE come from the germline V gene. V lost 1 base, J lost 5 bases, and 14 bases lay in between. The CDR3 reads CASSLPGQRGDTQYF. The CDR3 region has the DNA TGTGCCAGCAGCTTGCCGGGACAACGTGGAGATACGCAGTATTTT.

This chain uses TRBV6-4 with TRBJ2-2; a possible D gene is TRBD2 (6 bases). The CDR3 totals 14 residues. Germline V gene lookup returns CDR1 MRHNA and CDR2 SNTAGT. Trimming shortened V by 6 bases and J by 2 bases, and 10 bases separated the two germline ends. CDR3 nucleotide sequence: TGTGCCAGCAGACGGGAGTTAAACACCGGGGAGCTGTTTTTT. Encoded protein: CASRRELNTGELFF.

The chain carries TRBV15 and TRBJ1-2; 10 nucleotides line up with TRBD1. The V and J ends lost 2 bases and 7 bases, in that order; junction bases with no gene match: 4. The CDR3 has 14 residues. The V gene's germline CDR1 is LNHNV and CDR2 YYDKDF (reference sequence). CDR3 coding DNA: TGTGCCACCAGCAGATCGGGACAGGGGTTTGGCTACACCTTC. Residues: CATSRSGQGFGYTF.

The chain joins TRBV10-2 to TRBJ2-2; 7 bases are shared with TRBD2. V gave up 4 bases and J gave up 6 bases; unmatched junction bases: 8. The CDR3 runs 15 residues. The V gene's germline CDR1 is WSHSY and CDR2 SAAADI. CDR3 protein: CASSGGGGSAGELFF. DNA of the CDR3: TGCGCCAGCAGTGGCGGCGGCGGGAGCGCCGGGGAGCTGTTTTTT.

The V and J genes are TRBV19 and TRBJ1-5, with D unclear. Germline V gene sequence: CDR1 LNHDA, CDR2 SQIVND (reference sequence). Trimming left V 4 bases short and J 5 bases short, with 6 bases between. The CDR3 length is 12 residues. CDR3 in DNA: TGTGCCAGTAGTAGTGGGCATCAGCCCCAGCATTTT. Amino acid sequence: CASSSGHQPQHF.

Written as DNA, the CDR3 is TGTGCCAGCAGCCAAGACTGGCGGGAAGGCTATGGGGCTGCTACCTACAATGAGCAGTTCTTC. Protein product: CASSQDWREGYGAATYNEQFF. V and J are TRBV4-2 and TRBJ2-1; TRBD2 might be the D (6 bases). V was pared by 0 bases and J by 2 bases, with 26 bases between. Germline V gives CDR1 LGHNA, CDR2 YNFKEQ. This CDR3 has 21 amino acids.

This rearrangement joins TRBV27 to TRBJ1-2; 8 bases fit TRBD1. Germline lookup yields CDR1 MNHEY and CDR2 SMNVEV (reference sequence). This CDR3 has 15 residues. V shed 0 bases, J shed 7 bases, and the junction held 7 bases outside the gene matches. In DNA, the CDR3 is TGTGCCAGCAGTTTATCGCGGACAGGGAGCGGTGGCTACACCTTC. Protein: CASSLSRTGSGGYTF.

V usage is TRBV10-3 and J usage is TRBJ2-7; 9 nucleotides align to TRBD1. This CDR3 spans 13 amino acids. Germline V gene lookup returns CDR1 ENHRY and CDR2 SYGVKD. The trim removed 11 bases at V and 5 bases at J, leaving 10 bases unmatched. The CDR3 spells CAAAGTGLNEQYF. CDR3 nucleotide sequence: TGTGCCGCAGCGGGGACAGGGCTCAACGAGCAGTACTTC.

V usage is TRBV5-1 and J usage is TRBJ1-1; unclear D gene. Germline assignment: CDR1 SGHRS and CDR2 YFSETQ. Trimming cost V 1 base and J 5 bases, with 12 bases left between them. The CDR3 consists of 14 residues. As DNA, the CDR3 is TGCGCCAGCAGCTTGAGTCAGGTCAAAACTGAAGCTTTCTTT. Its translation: CASSLSQVKTEAFF.

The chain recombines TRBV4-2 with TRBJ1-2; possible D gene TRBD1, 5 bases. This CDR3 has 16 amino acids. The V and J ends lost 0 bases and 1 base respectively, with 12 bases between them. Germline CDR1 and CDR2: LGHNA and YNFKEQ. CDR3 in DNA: TGTGCCAGCAGCCAAGATGGGGGGGACGGTAACTATGGCTACACCTTC. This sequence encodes CASSQDGGDGNYGYTF.

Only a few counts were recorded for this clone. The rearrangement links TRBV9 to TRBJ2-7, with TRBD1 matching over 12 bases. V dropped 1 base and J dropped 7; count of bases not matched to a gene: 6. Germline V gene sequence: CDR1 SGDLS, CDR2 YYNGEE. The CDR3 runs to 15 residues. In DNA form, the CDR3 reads TGTGCCAGCAGCGTAACCGGGACAGGGGGCGATGAGCAGTACTTC. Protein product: CASSVTGTGGDEQYF.

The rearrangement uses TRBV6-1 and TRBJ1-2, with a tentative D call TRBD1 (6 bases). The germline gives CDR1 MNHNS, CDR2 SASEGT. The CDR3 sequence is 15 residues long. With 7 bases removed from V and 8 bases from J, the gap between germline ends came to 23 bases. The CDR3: CASKGGGRMVIGYTF. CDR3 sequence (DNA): TGTGCCAGCAAAGGCGGGGGCAGGATGGTGATCGGCTACACCTTC.

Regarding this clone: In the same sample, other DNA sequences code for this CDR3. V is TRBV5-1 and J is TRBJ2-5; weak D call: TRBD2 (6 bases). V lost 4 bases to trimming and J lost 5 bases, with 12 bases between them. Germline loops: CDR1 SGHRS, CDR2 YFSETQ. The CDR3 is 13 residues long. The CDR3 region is CASSLGGGETQYF. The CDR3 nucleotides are TGCGCCAGCAGCCTTGGAGGAGGGGAGACCCAGTACTTC.

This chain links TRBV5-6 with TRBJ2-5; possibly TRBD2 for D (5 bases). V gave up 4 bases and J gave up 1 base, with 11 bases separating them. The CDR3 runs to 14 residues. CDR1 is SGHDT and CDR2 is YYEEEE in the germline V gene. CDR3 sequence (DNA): TGTGCCAGCAGCCCCGACGGAGGCCAAGAGACCCAGTACTTC. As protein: CASSPDGGQETQYF.

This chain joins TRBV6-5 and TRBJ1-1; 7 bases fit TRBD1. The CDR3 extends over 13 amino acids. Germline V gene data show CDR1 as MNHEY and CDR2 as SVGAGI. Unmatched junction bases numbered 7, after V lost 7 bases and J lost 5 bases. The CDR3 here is CASKRGGETEAFF. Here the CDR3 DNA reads TGTGCCAGCAAGAGAGGGGGCGAGACTGAAGCTTTCTTT.

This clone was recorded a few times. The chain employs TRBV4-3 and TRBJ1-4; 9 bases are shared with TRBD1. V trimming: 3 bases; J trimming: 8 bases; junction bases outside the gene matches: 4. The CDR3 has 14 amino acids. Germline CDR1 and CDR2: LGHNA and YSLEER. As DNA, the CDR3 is TGCGCCAGCAGCCAGGGACAGGGAGGGGAAAAACTGTTTTTT. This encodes CASSQGQGGEKLFF.